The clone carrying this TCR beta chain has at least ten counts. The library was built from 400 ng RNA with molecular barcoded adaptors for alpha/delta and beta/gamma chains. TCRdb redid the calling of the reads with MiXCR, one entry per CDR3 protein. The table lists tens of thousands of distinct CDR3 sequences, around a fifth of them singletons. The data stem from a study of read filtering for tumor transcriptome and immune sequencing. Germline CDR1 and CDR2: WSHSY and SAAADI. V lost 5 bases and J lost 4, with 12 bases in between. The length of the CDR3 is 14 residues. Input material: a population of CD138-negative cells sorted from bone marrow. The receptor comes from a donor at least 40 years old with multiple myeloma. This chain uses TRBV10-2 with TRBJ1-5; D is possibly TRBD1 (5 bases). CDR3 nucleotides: TGCGCCAGCAGTTGGGGGGGGGTTAATCAGCCCCAGCATTTT. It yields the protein CASSWGGVNQPQHF.